This T cell receptor (beta chain) is drawn from a study of graft-versus-host responses after intestinal transplantation. Study in general: Following induction with anti-thymocyte globulin, all recipients were given tacrolimus and steroids for three to four years.

Sequencing was performed with immunoSEQ multiplex PCR; in TCRdb, only in-frame clones are kept and a portion is missing. The sample lists approximately 92,000 clones; just over 90% were seen once. To note about this clone: The antigen is not known.

Per the germline V gene, CDR1 is SQVTM and CDR2 is ANQGSEA. Trimming took off 6 bases at V and 0 bases at J, with 12 bases between the two ends. The CDR3 is made up of 13 amino acids. This clonotype was obtained from a human donor who received an intestinal transplant. The chain links TRBV29-1 to TRBJ2-7, with D perhaps matching TRBD2 (6 bases). This sample comprised unstimulated CD8+ T cells sorted from spleen or lymph node cells, obtained before intestinal transplant. This CDR3 is CSVSGTYSYEQYF. In DNA, the CDR3 is TGCAGCGTGTCCGGGACTTACTCCTACGAGCAGTACTTC.